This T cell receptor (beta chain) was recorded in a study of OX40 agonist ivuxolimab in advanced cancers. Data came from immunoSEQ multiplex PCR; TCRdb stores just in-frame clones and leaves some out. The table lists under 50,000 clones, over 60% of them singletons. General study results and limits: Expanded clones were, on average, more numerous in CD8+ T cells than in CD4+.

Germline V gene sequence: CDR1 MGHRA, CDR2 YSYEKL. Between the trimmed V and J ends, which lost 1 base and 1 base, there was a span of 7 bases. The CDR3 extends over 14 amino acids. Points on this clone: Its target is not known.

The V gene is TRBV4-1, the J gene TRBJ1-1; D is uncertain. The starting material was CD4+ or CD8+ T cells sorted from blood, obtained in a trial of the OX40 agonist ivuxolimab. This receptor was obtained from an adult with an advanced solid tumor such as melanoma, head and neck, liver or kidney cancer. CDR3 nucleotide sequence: TGCGCCAGCAGCCAAGCCCCGGGGAACACTGAAGCTTTCTTT. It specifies CASSQAPGNTEAFF.